The T cell receptor beta chain described here comes from a study of shared clonotypes between healthy human individuals. Study-wide results and caveats: It was anticipated that sequencing depth would influence how many clonotypes donors shared.

Donors, healthy HIV-negative adults, lacked recent acute infections or vaccinations. This clone was observed once. The antigen is not known. This CDR3 region has 15 residues. Germline loops: CDR1 SGHRS, CDR2 YFSETQ. V trimming: 4 bases; J trimming: 4 bases; junction bases outside the gene matches: 6. Replicate PCRs for sorted subsets used approximately 190 ng DNA; this equaled around 28,000 T cell genomes. Only in-frame clones appear in the TCRdb table, and some are missing; sequencing was by immunoSEQ multiplex PCR. Here the sample spans approximately 1,000,000 clones, 75% to 80% being singletons. The chain links TRBV5-1 to TRBJ2-1, with 9 bases identical to TRBD1. The sequence was collected from a man aged 18 to 29 in good health. Some clones in this sample may be carry-over from other donors' samples. The sequenced sample was memory CD4+ T cells from PBMCs. Noted subset: CD45RA-negative fraction. The CDR3 region has the DNA TGCGCCAGCAGCGACCCGGGACAGGGTTACAATGAGCAGTTCTTC. It specifies CASSDPGQGYNEQFF.